Below, one T cell receptor (beta chain) is given with its context. The clone's antigen remains unknown. No clone much larger than this one lies a single base away; base qualities are absent. In total, approximately 690 healthy bone marrow donors made up the cohort. Cohort members were all nominally healthy when sampled, although unrecorded immune exposures were likely present. The donor was CMV seropositive and was included in the group of around 300 seropositive cohort members. Each donor provided a peripheral blood sample, and peripheral blood mononuclear cells were used for TCR beta sequencing. Genomic DNA was extracted from the blood cell samples with the Qiagen DNeasy Blood Extraction Kit. The data belong to a study of cytomegalovirus exposure and HLA in healthy donors (dated by TCRdb to the late 2010s). With regard to the full study: An earlier analysis of approximately 640 of the donors reported more than 250 Gb of sequence data and 117 million unique TCR beta sequences from 150 million to 200 million T cells. About 280 gigabases of sequencing data and 70 million to 100 million unique TCR sequences were included in an early release covering about 700 HLA-typed donors. Of the roughly 390 genotyped donors, over 65% fell in the genetic ancestry cluster associated with self-reported Caucasian donors. The study aimed to test whether cataloging public T cell receptors could reveal signatures of past pathogen exposure. Using immunosequencing, the study profiled T cell repertoires from 666 subjects and related those repertoires to cytomegalovirus serostatus. In addition to the first cohort of several hundred subjects, a separate validation cohort of 120 different subjects was used. To predict cytomegalovirus infection status, the study combined high-throughput TCR immunosequencing, statistical association of individual TCRs with disease status, and machine learning. In a later analysis, previously published TCR beta repertoires from fewer than 750 donors were re-analyzed and high-resolution HLA genotyping was added so that TCR occurrence patterns could be studied. In the later analysis, no new phenotypic data were used to find candidate immune exposures; instead, reliance was placed on TCR beta sequences and their occurrence across donors. An earlier analysis of 587 of the donors used high-throughput TCR beta sequencing to judge whether each TCR beta V gene segment behaved as functional or pseudogenic. Donor age, sex, ethnicity and CMV serostatus were collected together with the repertoire data. A later genetic analysis took genome-wide SNP genotypes for about 65% of the roughly 670 donors and used that subset as a discovery cohort. All discovery cohort repertoires had been generated on a single sequencing platform. HLA typing included class I and class II loci at four-digit resolution. The number of donors typed differed by locus, with about 629-630 for A, B, C, DRB1 and DQB1, more than 500 for DQA1, approximately 570 for DPA1, and around 450 for DPB1. Roughly 5 DR-DQ haplotypes were handled as single units for association and clustering, since linkage in the cohort was strong. On average, 235,054 unique TCR beta nucleotide sequences were sequenced per donor among a few hundred genotyped donors of the cohort, with roughly 19% of those sequences being non-productive. General conclusions and limits of the study: In a later analysis, TCR association rates were found to vary across HLA loci, with the most associated TCRs seen for DRB1 alleles and the fewest for HLA-C alleles. Most CMV-associated TCR beta chains appeared to be HLA-restricted in a later analysis, and the HLA associations seemed to be driven largely by CMV exposure. According to a later analysis, parvovirus B19, influenza, CMV and Epstein-Barr virus appeared linked to several top co-occurrence clusters. This cohort had only TCR beta chains sequenced, and the lack of alpha or paired-chain data limited which features could be detected. In a later genetic analysis, a missense DCLRE1C variant was associated with V-gene and J-gene trimming of TCR beta chains, and the association was replicated in an independent cohort. A later genetic analysis reported fewer N-insertions in productive TCRs among donors in an Asian-associated ancestry cluster than the approximately 670-donor mean. In both the original and validation cohorts, the classifier was reported to diagnose cytomegalovirus status with high specificity and sensitivity. Assigning TCR associations to individual alleles was difficult when HLA alleles, especially DR and DQ, strongly co-occurred. The 87-base-pair reads could not distinguish some IMGT-functional V segments, including TRBV6-2 and TRBV6-3, so those segments were excluded. According to the authors, the approach could potentially be generalized to other disease states and immunological phenotypes. The presence/absence analyses assumed that sequencing depth was roughly uniform across donors, and that assumption may not be true. In vitro tests confirmed that a few of the cytomegalovirus-associated TCR beta chains recognize cytomegalovirus antigens. In a later analysis, HLA-associated TCR beta chains showed more clonal expansion and lower generation probabilities than non-associated chains that were equally common. A further reported finding was that TCR beta sequences accurately predicted the HLA-A and HLA-B alleles for most subjects in the first cohort. The only immune exposure information available for the cohort was CMV serostatus. In an earlier analysis of approximately 590 of the donors, most TCR beta V segments appeared in productive rearrangements about 87% or about 30% of the time, broadly matching IMGT annotations. Because counts were too low, some 16 rarely observed V segments, including chromosome 9 orphons, were excluded from the earlier analysis of some 540 of the donors. Correlated functional status among segregating V segments might reflect linkage disequilibrium, but an unknown experimental factor could not be ruled out. A cluster of highly shared sequence variants was judged likely to represent a technical artifact of the sequencing pipeline. A total of 150 to 200 TCR beta chains were listed by the study as associated with cytomegalovirus. In a later analysis, around 15,000 TCR beta sequences were associated with specific HLA alleles at a false discovery rate of 0.05. Most TCR sequences were observed very rarely across donors, whereas some public TCRs were present in many individuals. Because HLA typing was missing for some donors at each locus, association tests included only the typed subset.

Relative to germline, V is 1 base shorter and J is 3 bases shorter, with 9 bases between their ends. Via the germline V gene (reference sequence), CDR1 is LNHNV and CDR2 YYDKDF. Reading from cysteine to phenylalanine, the CDR3 counts 15 amino acids. Left in the record is the CDR3 DNA by itself, 45 bases read in frame from the first base. Libraries were built with the immunoSEQ multiplex PCR assay. A mixture of 60 forward primers for TCR Vbeta segments and 13 reverse primers for TCR Jbeta segments was used in the multiplex PCR. Amplification of the CDR3 region of rearranged TCR beta genes was performed with a multiplex PCR assay on genomic DNA. The amplified TCR beta libraries were sequenced on the Illumina HiSeq System as 87-base-pair reads. The paper's data handling went like this. In a later analysis, approximately 74 million unique TCR beta chains were counted across the 650 to 750 repertoires, and about 10 million of these chains were shared by at least two donors. To remove PCR and sequencing errors, raw reads were error-corrected and collapsed into unique sequences using a nearest-neighbor algorithm that merged closely related sequences. Alignment of CDR3 sequences to IMGT reference sequences was used to assign V, D and J gene segments. For a sequence to be retained, a match of at least six nucleotides was required to both a V gene segment and a J gene segment. A rearrangement counted as productive if the CDR3 had no stop codons and remained in frame with V and J, and every other rearrangement counted as non-productive. Following IMGT convention, CDR3 was defined as the stretch from the second conserved V-encoded cysteine up to the conserved J-encoded phenylalanine. The earlier analysis of a few hundred of the donors excluded any sequence lacking an unambiguous match to a single V gene segment. An earlier analysis of 500 to 700 of the donors classified V segments as functional when productive rearrangements were above 56.7% and as segregating when the standard deviation between donors was above 5%. A statistical classification framework was built for diagnosing cytomegalovirus status from the catalog of TCR beta chain sequences. A later analysis assigned V and J genes by comparing TCR nucleotide sequences with IMGT/GENE-DB human TR gene sequences. In a later analysis, CDR3 sequences and most-parsimonious VDJ recombination scenarios were assigned using the TCRdist pipeline. In a later analysis, each TCR beta chain was defined by its CDR3 amino acid sequence together with its V-gene family, and reads without a unique V-gene family were excluded. To address suspected cross-contamination and a sequencing artifact, a later analysis removed approximately 590 highly shared, low-generation-probability nucleotide sequences. For each public chain, a later analysis derived a clonal expansion index from normalized ranks of inferred template counts within each repertoire. Generation probabilities in a later analysis came from a VDJ recombination model fitted to out-of-frame rearrangements, and those results were checked against IGoR. Hypergeometric tests were used in a later analysis to score TCR-TCR, TCR-HLA and TCR-CMV co-occurrence, with a repertoire-size bias correction applied to the TCR pairs. In a later analysis, false discovery rates were estimated by permuting HLA or CMV assignments 20 times. In a later analysis, co-occurring TCRs were grouped with DBSCAN, and TCRdist sequence similarity was added when clustering was performed within HLA-allele-positive subsets. For co-occurrence clustering, repertoires with fewer than 30,000 or more than 120,000 public chains were excluded, along with 4 to 6 repertoires with anomalous nucleotide sharing. Sourced from immuneACCESS, this table was stored by TCRdb with only in-frame sequences that have V and J called. A share of the clones is absent; for the studies checked, an unresolved V gene accounts for under half, and the remainder has no known explanation. From that table come the V and J calls and clone size; the DNA was used to work out D and trimming. Here the sample has tens of thousands of clones; over 9.5% occur a single time. Together, the top ten hold approximately 25% of the sample.

The sequence came from a man aged 55 to 70 in good health and CMV-seropositive. Sequenced: PBMCs. This chain is built from TRBV15 and TRBJ2-2; possibly the D gene is TRBD2, per 6 matching bases. The nucleotide sequence is given as TGTGCCACCAGCAGAGGTAGCGGCTACACCGGGGAGCTGTTTTTT. Its protein reads: CATSRGSGYTGELFF.